The T cell receptor beta chain under discussion was sequenced for a study of cytomegalovirus exposure and HLA in healthy donors. Study background: Around 77 million unique TCRs from HLA-typed donors made up an early data release.

The CDR3 runs 14 residues. CDR1 SGDLS and CDR2 YYNGEE come from the germline V gene. V lost 3 bases, J lost 6 bases, and 6 bases stayed unmatched. It was with 60 Vbeta and 13 Jbeta primers that the PCR ran. The table came from immunoSEQ multiplex PCR; TCRdb's copy has only in-frame clones and leaves some out. The data show 150,000 to 200,000 clones, approximately 80% seen once. This chain connects TRBV9 to TRBJ1-5, with 7 bases identical to TRBD1. Sequenced material: PBMCs. The receptor comes from a male donor in good health and CMV-seropositive. CDR3 sequence reads: CASSETGRGQPQHF. The CDR3 coding sequence is TGTGCCAGCAGCGAGACAGGGAGAGGTCAGCCCCAGCATTTT.